The 17 T cell receptor beta chains reported below all come from one sample, sequenced in a study of blood T cell repertoires in COVID-19. Sequenced by immunoSEQ multiplex PCR; TCRdb stores in-frame clones only, minus some. The table records approximately 240,000 clones, about 80% of them present only once. The sequenced sample was peripheral blood. These receptors all come from a woman of 80 years or more with active or convalescent COVID-19.

This clone was found once. The rearrangement uses TRBV7-8 and TRBJ1-3; D might be TRBD1 (5 bases). V gave up 7 bases and J gave up 8 bases, with 15 bases separating them. The CDR3 sequence is 13 residues long. Germline-derived CDR1 and CDR2 are SGHVS and FQNEAQ. CDR3 nucleotide sequence: TGTGCCAGCACCTTCGGGGGGGGAGACACCATATATTTT. Translating it yields CASTFGGGDTIYF. Based on the CDR3 plus reference TRBV7-8 and TRBJ1-3, the full variable domain is GAGVSQSPRYKVAKRGQDVALRCDPISGHVSLFWYQQALGQGPEFLTYFQNEAQLDKSGLPSDRFFAERPEGSVSTLKIQRTQQEDSAVYLCASTFGGGDTIYFGEGSWLTVV.

This clone was counted between two and nine times. The chain joins TRBV6-5 to TRBJ1-6; no reliable D call. Germline-derived CDR1 and CDR2 are MNHEY and SVGAGI. Trimming removed 10 bases from V and 9 bases from J, with 7 bases in between. This CDR3 comprises 10 residues. CDR3 sequence reads: CATHSSPLHF. The CDR3 nucleotides are TGTGCCACCCATTCTTCACCCCTCCACTTT.

This clone was seen just once. The chain carries TRBV5-4 and TRBJ2-3; 14 bases fit TRBD2. After removal of 4 bases from V and 5 bases from J, the junction contained 6 bases not matched to a gene. Germline V lookup: CDR1 SGHNT, CDR2 YYREEE (reference sequence). The CDR3 runs 16 residues. CDR3 loop: CASSTGLAGEGDTQYF. For the CDR3, the DNA is TGTGCCAGCAGCACGGGACTAGCGGGAGAGGGAGATACGCAGTATTTT.

The V call is TRBV19, the J call TRBJ2-1; 8 positions agree with TRBD2. The CDR3 length is 15 residues. V dropped 5 bases and J dropped 0; count of bases not matched to a gene: 3. Looked up from germline, CDR1 is LNHDA and CDR2 is SQIVND (reference sequence). DNA for the CDR3: TGTGCCAGTAGTGTTAGCGGGAACTCCTACAATGAGCAGTTCTTC. It is translated as CASSVSGNSYNEQFF. Full variable domain (remainder filled in from reference TRBV19 and TRBJ2-1): DGGITQSPKYLFRKEGQNVTLSCEQNLNHDAMYWYRQDPGQGLRLIYYSQIVNDFQKGDIAEGYSVSREKKESFPLTVTSAQKNPTAFYLCASSVSGNSYNEQFFGPGTRLTVL.

This chain connects TRBV29-1 to TRBJ1-1; 9 positions match TRBD1. The CDR3 runs to 14 residues. Germline assignment: CDR1 SQVTM and CDR2 ANQGSEA. With V trimmed by 5 bases and J by 1 base, 5 bases remained unmatched. In nucleotides, the CDR3 is TGCAGCGTTCGGGACAGGGCTGGGAACACTGAAGCTTTCTTT. Amino acids: CSVRDRAGNTEAFF.

J is TRBJ1-5 and V is TRBV12-3 or TRBV12-4; D gene ambiguous. Trimming left V 0 bases short and J 5 bases short, with 5 bases between. This CDR3 has 13 residues. The CDR3 DNA sequence: TGTGCCAGCAGTTTAGCGGCCGATCAGCCCCAGCATTTT. It specifies CASSLAADQPQHF.

The CDR3 here is CASRGDSTSTDTQYF. The CDR3 DNA follows: TGTGCCAGCAGGGGGGACTCGACTAGCACAGATACGCAGTATTTT. This chain links TRBV6-5 with TRBJ2-3; tentatively, D is TRBD2 (6 bases). CDR1 MNHEY and CDR2 SVGAGI come from the germline V gene. Trimming cost V 6 bases and J 0 bases, with 13 bases left between them. The CDR3 contains 15 residues.

V usage is TRBV28 and J usage is TRBJ1-3; possible D gene TRBD1, 6 bases. CDR1 is MDHEN, CDR2 SYDVKM, per germline. Trimming cost V 6 bases and J 0 bases, with 9 bases left between them. The CDR3 totals 14 residues. The CDR3 reads CASRDSGSGNTIYF. For the CDR3, the DNA is TGTGCCAGCAGGGACAGTGGCTCTGGAAACACCATATATTTT. Full variable domain (remainder filled in from reference TRBV28 and TRBJ1-3): DVKVTQSSRYLVKRTGEKVFLECVQDMDHENMFWYRQDPGLGLRLIYFSYDVKMKEKGDIPEGYSVSREKKERFSLILESASTNQTSMYLCASRDSGSGNTIYFGEGSWLTVV.

For the CDR3, the DNA is TGTGCCAGCAGCCAAGATGGGGGAGGGCCTAGCTCCTACGAGCAGTACTTC. Protein: CASSQDGGGPSSYEQYF. The chain recombines TRBV3-1 (or the pseudogene TRBV3-2) with TRBJ2-7; TRBD2 matches at 7 bases. After removal of 0 bases from V and 0 bases from J, the junction contained 8 bases not matched to a gene. CDR3 size: 17 residues. Looked up from germline, CDR1 is LGHDT and CDR2 is YNNKEL (reference sequence).

As DNA, the CDR3 is TGTGCCAGCAGAGAGGACAGGGGACAGCCCCAGCATTTT. This gives the protein CASREDRGQPQHF. This chain uses TRBV6-5 with TRBJ1-5; TRBD1 matches 9 bases. CDR1 and CDR2 (germline): MNHEY, SVGAGI. Trimming cost V 6 bases and J 7 bases; bases outside gene matches: 4. The CDR3 length is 13 residues.

The J gene is TRBJ1-5, the V gene TRBV20-1; D perhaps matches TRBD1 (6 bases). V was shortened by 3 bases and J by 4 bases, with 7 bases between the two germline ends. Germline loops: CDR1 DFQATT, CDR2 SNEGSKA (reference sequence). The CDR3 sequence is 12 residues long. CDR3 residues: CSASRGNQPQHF. The CDR3 coding sequence is TGCAGTGCTAGTAGGGGGAATCAGCCCCAGCATTTT.

The chain carries TRBV3-1 (or the pseudogene TRBV3-2) and TRBJ1-1, with 12 positions matching TRBD1. The CDR3 is 14 residues long. The V segment lost 6 bases and the J segment 11 bases; nucleotides outside the gene matches: 10. Germline-derived CDR1 and CDR2 are LGHDT and YNNKEL (reference sequence). The CDR3, as DNA: TGTGCCAGCAGACCCCGGGACAGGGGGCTGGATGCTTTCTTT. It codes for CASRPRDRGLDAFF.

This clone showed up just a few times. The chain carries TRBV2 and TRBJ1-1; D uncertain. Trimming stripped 5 bases from V and 0 bases from J, with 7 bases between. The CDR3 has 13 residues. Germline V CDR1 and CDR2: SNHLY, FYNNEI. This CDR3 reads CASSWEMNTEAFF. The CDR3 coding sequence is TGTGCCAGCAGTTGGGAGATGAACACTGAAGCTTTCTTT.

As concerns this clone: Its ends do not fully match the called genes, so a read error is possible. This rearrangement joins TRBV24-1 to TRBJ2-2, with TRBD1 matching 7 bases. CDR1 KGHDR and CDR2 SFDVKD come from the germline V gene. The CDR3 is 16 residues long. This CDR3 reads CATSVTGNLNTGELFF. The CDR3 DNA follows: TGTGCCACAAGTGTGACAGGGAACTTGAACACCGGGGAGCTGTTTTTT.

The V call is TRBV11-2, the J call TRBJ2-3, with 7 nucleotides matching TRBD1. Germline V gene data show CDR1 as SGHAT and CDR2 as FQNNGV. The CDR3 spans 13 residues. V lost 5 bases, J lost 15 bases, and 14 bases stayed unmatched. The CDR3 spells CASSPRAGGWQYF. Written as DNA, the CDR3 is TGTGCCAGCAGCCCTAGGGCAGGGGGATGGCAATATTTT.

This rearrangement joins TRBV19 to TRBJ1-2; 8 bases map to TRBD1. The CDR3 has 13 amino acids. The V and J ends lost 8 bases and 8 bases, in that order; junction bases with no gene match: 10. Germline CDR1 is LNHDA and CDR2 is SQIVND (reference sequence). The CDR3 DNA follows: TGTGCCAGTGTAAAGCAGGGGGCCGACGGCTACACCTTC. It specifies CASVKQGADGYTF. The full variable domain, its missing parts supplied by reference TRBV19 and TRBJ1-2, is DGGITQSPKYLFRKEGQNVTLSCEQNLNHDAMYWYRQDPGQGLRLIYYSQIVNDFQKGDIAEGYSVSREKKESFPLTVTSAQKNPTAFYLCASVKQGADGYTFGSGTRLTVV.

J is TRBJ2-7 and V is TRBV19; 7 nucleotides align to TRBD2. Germline V CDR1 and CDR2: LNHDA, SQIVND (reference sequence). The CDR3 is made up of 15 amino acids. V was clipped by 6 bases and J by 2 bases; unmatched bases: 10. The CDR3 nucleotides read TGTGCCAGTAGCATTCTAGCGGCGCGGACCTACGAGCAGTACTTC. Translation: CASSILAARTYEQYF.